This T cell receptor (beta chain) appears in the sequencing data of a study of post-analysis software for immune sequencing data. Looking at the study overall: The courses of disease that were included comprised relapsing-remitting, secondary progressive and progressive-relapsing multiple sclerosis.

Study observations and caveats: Batch-mates among the samples co-clustered strongly by F measure.

This clonotype turned up a few times. Its antigen is currently unknown. Unique molecular identifiers tagged the TCR beta cDNA libraries. TCRdb recomputed calls from the PCR reads with MiXCR, one row per CDR3 protein. In the table there are hundreds of thousands of distinct CDR3 sequences, roughly 27% of which are singletons. The source material was blood. This clonotype was obtained from a girl aged 5 to 17 with multiple sclerosis.

CDR3 protein: CSARPTGARGSPLHF. The CDR3 DNA sequence: TGCAGTGCGAGACCGACAGGGGCGAGGGGTTCACCCCTCCACTTT. This chain connects TRBV20-1 to TRBJ1-6, with TRBD1 identical over 8 bases. Losses at the gene ends were 6 bases for V and 9 bases for J; bases not matched to a gene: 13. Germline V gives CDR1 DFQATT, CDR2 SNEGSKA (reference sequence). CDR3 length: 15 residues.